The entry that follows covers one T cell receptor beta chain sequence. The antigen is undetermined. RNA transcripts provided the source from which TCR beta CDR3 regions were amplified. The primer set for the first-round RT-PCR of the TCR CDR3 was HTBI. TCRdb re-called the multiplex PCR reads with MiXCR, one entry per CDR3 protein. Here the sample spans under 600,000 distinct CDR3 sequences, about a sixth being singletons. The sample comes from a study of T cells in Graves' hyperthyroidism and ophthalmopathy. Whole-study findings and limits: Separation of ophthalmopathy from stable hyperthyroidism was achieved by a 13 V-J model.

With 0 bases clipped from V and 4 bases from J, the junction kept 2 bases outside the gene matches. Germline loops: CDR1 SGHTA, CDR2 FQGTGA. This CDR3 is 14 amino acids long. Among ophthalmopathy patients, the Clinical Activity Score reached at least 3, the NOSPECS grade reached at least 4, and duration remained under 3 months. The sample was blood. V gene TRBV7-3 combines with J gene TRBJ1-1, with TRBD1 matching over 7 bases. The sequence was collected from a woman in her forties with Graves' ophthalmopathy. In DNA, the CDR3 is TGTGCCAGCAGCTTAACAGGGGGCCTCACTGAAGCTTTCTTT. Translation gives CASSLTGGLTEAFF.